This TCR beta chain originates from a study of Ad26.COV2.S vaccination and SARS-CoV-2 variants. Note on this clone: Other DNA sequences from this sample encode an identical CDR3 as well.

Treatment denoted: 19 received Ad26.COV2.S at low or high dose, single or two shots; about five received placebo; per-sample allocation not given. The samples date from day 63 after the first vaccine or placebo injection. The individual, an adult aged 18-55 years, was a donor in Boston. Only in-frame clones appear in the TCRdb table, and some are missing; sequencing was by immunoSEQ multiplex PCR. The table includes hundreds of thousands of clones, more than 70% detected once. The CDR3 consists of 15 residues. The ends lost 3 bases at V and 3 bases at J; junction bases unmatched: 3. Germline assignment: CDR1 SGDLS and CDR2 YYNGEE.

The sequence came from a person aged 18 to 65 who received the Ad26.COV2.S COVID-19 vaccine or a placebo. Sequenced here: peripheral blood, sampled in a trial of Ad26.COV2.S vaccine versus placebo. The V and J genes are TRBV9 and TRBJ2-1, with TRBD2 identical over 10 bases. The CDR3 region has the DNA TGTGCCAGCAGCGCAAGGACTAGCGGCTACAATGAGCAGTTCTTC. This sequence encodes CASSARTSGYNEQFF.